This T cell receptor beta chain comes out of a study of T cells in Graves' hyperthyroidism and ophthalmopathy. In its sample, this clonotype was seen many times. Its antigen is not known. This CDR3 comprises 12 residues. V shed 6 bases and J shed 5 bases, with 10 bases lying between them. Germline V gene sequence: CDR1 SNHLY, CDR2 FYNNEI. Broader study findings: The model predicted ophthalmopathy a median around 6 months before onset.

Newly diagnosed hyperthyroidism patients aged 18 to 65 years had disease lasting under 2 months. For the diagnoses, clinical symptoms, serum thyroxine and TRAb, thyroid ultrasound and orbital computed tomography were used. Fresh peripheral blood, around 11 ml of it, supplied the PBMCs. What was amplified from RNA transcripts were TCR beta CDR3 regions. The HTBI primer set drove a first-round RT-PCR of the TCR CDR3. Each CDR3 protein gets one entry after TCRdb re-called the multiplex PCR reads with MiXCR. The sample comprises some 690,000 distinct CDR3 sequences, 17% of which are singletons, and about 16% rests with the top ten.

This clonotype was sampled from a man in his fifties with Graves' hyperthyroidism. This rearrangement joins TRBV2 to TRBJ2-5; D is ambiguous. Sequencing used blood. The CDR3 region has the DNA TGTGCCAGCAGGCTGGATGCGGAGACCCAGTACTTC. Amino acid sequence: CASRLDAETQYF. Complete variable domain (other parts from reference TRBV2 and TRBJ2-5): EPEVTQTPSHQVTQMGQEVILRCVPISNHLYFYWYRQILGQKVEFLVSFYNNEISEKSEIFDDQFSVERPDGSNFTLKIRSTKLEDSAMYFCASRLDAETQYFGPGTRLLVL.